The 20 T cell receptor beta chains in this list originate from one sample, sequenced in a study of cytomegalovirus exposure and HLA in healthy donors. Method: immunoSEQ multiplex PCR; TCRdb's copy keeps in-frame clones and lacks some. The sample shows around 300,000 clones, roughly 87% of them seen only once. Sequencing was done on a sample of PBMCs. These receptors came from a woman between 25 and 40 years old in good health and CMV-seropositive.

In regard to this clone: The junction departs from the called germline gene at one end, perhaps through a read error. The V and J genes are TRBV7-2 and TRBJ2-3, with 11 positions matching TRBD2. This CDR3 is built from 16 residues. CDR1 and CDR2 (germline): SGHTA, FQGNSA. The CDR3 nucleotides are TGTGCCAGCAACTTACTAGCGGGAGCCCTCGTTGATACGCAGTATTTT. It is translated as CASNLLAGALVDTQYF.

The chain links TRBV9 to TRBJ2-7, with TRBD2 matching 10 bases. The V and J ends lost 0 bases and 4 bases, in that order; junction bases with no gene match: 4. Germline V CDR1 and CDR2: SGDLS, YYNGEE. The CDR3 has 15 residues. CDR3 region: CASSVGSSGSYEQYF. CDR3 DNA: TGTGCCAGCAGCGTAGGGTCTAGCGGGAGTTACGAGCAGTACTTC.

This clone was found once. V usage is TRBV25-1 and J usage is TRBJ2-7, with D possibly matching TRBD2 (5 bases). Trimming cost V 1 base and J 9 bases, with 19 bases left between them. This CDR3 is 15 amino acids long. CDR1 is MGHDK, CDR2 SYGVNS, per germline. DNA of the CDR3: TGTGCCAGCAGTGAATCCCTTAGGACTTCGGCCGGGCAGTACTTC. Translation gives CASSESLRTSAGQYF.

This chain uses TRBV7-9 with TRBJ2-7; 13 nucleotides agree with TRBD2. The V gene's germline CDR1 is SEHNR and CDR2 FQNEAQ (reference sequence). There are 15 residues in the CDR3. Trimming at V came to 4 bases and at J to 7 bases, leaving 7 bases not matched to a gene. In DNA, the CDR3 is TGTGCCAGCAGCTCGGGACTAGCGGGGTCGGGAGAGCAGTACTTC. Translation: CASSSGLAGSGEQYF. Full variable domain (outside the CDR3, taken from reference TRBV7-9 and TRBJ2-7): DTGVSQNPRHKITKRGQNVTFRCDPISEHNRLYWYRQTLGQGPEFLTYFQNEAQLEKSRLLSDRFSAERPKGSFSTLEIQRTEQGDSAMYLCASSSGLAGSGEQYFGPGTRLTVT.

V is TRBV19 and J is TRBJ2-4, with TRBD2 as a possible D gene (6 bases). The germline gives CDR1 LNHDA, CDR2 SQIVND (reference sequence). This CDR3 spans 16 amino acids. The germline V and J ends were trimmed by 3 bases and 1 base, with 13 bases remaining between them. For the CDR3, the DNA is TGTGCCAGTAGTATCGGCTCGGGGGTGGCCAAAAACATTCAGTACTTC. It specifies CASSIGSGVAKNIQYF.

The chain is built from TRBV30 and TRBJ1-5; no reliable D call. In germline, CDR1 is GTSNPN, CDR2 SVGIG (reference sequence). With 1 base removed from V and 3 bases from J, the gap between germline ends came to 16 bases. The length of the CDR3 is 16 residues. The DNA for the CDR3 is TGTGCCTGGAGTGCCCCCCGGGTCTGGGCCAATCAGCCCCAGCATTTT. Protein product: CAWSAPRVWANQPQHF.

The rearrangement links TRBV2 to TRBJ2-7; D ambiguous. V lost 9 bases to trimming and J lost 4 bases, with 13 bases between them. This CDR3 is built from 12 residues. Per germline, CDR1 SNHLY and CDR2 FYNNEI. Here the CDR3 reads CASTLTVYEQYF. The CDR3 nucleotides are TGTGCCAGTACATTAACAGTATACGAGCAGTACTTC.

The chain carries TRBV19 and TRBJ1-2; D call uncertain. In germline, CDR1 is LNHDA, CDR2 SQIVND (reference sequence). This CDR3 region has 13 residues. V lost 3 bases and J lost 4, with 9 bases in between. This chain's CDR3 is CASSIGQSYGYTF. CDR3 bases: TGTGCCAGTAGTATCGGGCAGTCCTATGGCTACACCTTC.

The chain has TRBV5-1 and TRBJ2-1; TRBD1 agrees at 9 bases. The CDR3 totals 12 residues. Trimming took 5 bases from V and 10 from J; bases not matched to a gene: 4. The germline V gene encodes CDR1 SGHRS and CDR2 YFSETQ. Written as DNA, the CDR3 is TGCGCCAGCAGTGAGACAGGGGGGGAGCAGTTCTTC. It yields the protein CASSETGGEQFF. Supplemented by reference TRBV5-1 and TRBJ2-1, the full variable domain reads KAGVTQTPRYLIKTRGQQVTLSCSPISGHRSVSWYQQTPGQGLQFLFEYFSETQRNKGNFPGRFSGRQFSNSRSEMNVSTLELGDSALYLCASSETGGEQFFGPGTRLTVL.

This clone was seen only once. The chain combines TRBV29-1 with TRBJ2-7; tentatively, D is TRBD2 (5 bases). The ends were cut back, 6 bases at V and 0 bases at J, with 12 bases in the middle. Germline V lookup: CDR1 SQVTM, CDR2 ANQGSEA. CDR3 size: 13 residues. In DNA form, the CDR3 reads TGCAGCGTCGGGATGGTGAGCTCCTACGAGCAGTACTTC. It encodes CSVGMVSSYEQYF.

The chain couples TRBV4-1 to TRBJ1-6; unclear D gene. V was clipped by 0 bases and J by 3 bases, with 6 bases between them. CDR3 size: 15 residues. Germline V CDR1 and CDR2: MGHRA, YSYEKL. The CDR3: CASSQDRLYNSPLHF. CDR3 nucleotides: TGCGCCAGCAGCCAAGACAGGCTCTATAATTCACCCCTCCACTTT.

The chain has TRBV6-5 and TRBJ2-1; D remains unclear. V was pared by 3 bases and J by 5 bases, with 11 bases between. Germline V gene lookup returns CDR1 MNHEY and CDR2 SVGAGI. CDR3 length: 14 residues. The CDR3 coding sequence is TGTGCCAGCAGTTATGGGGTGGGAAACAATGAGCAGTTCTTC. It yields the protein CASSYGVGNNEQFF.

The CDR3 coding sequence is TGTGCCAGCAGCTCGATAGGCTCCTACAATGAGCAGTTCTTC. Protein sequence: CASSSIGSYNEQFF. The J gene is TRBJ2-1, the V gene TRBV5-5; D remains ambiguous. The CDR3 length is 14 residues. The germline gives CDR1 SGHKS, CDR2 YYEKEE (reference sequence). The V and J ends lost 3 bases and 0 bases respectively, with 7 bases between them.

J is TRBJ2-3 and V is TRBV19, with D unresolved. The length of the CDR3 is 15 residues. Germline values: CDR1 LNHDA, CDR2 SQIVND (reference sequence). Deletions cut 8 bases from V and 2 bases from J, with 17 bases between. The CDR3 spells CASRSERMLTDTQYF. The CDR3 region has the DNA TGTGCCAGTCGGTCGGAGCGAATGCTCACAGATACGCAGTATTTT.

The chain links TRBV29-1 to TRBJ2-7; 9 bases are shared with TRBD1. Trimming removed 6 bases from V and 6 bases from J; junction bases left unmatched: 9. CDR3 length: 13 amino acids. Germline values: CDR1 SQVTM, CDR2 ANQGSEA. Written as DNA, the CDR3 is TGCAGCGTAATCCGGGACAGGGAATGCGAGCAGTACTTC. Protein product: CSVIRDRECEQYF.

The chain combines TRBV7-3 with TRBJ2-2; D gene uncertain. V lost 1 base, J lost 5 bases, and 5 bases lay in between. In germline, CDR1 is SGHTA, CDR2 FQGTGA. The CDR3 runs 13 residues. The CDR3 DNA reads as TGTGCCAGCAGCTTAAGTGGGACCGGGGAGCTGTTTTTT. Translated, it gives CASSLSGTGELFF.

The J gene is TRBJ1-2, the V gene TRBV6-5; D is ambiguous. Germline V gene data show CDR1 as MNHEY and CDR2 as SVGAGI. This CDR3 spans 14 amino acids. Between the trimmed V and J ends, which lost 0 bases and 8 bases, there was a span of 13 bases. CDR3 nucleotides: TGTGCCAGCAGTTACTCGAACGGACGCCCCGGCTACACCTTC. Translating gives CASSYSNGRPGYTF.

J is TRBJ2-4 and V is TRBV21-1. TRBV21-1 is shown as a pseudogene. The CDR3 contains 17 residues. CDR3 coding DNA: TGTGCCAGCAGCAAAGCGCCGGCACCCGGCGCCAAAAACATTCAGTACTTC. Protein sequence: CASSKAPAPGAKNIQYF.

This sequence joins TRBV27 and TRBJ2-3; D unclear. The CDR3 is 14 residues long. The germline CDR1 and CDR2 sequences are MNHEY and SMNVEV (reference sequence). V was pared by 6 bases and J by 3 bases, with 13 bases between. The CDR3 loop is CASSYPSATDTQYF. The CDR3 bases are TGTGCCAGCAGCTACCCGTCAGCTACAGATACGCAGTATTTT.

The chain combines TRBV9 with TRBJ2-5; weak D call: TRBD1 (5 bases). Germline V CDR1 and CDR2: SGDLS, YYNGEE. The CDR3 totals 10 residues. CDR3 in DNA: TGTAACGCTGGTAGGGGGACCCAGTACTTC. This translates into CNAGRGTQYF.